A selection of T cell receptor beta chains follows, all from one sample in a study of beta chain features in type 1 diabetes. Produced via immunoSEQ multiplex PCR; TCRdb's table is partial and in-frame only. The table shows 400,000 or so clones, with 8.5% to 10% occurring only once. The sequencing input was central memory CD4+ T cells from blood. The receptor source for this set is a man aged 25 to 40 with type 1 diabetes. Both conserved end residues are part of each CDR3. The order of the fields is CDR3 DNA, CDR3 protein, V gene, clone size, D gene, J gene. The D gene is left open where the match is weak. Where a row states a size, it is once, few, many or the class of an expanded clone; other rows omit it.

CDR3nt: TGTGCCAGCAGTGAGGGACTACACACAGATACGCAGTATTTT
CDR3aa: CASSEGLHTDTQYF
v_gene: TRBV6-1
abundance: few
d_gene: TRBD2
j_gene: TRBJ2-3

CDR3nt: TGTGCCAGCAGCCTCCTAGGTGGGAAGAGATCCTACGAGCAGTACTTC
CDR3aa: CASSLLGGKRSYEQYF
v_gene: TRBV11-2
abundance: many
d_gene: .
j_gene: TRBJ2-7

CDR3nt: TGTGCCAGCAGTTTATTCTACAACGCTCACACCGGGGAGCTGTTTTTT
CDR3aa: CASSLFYNAHTGELFF
v_gene: TRBV27
abundance: few
d_gene: .
j_gene: TRBJ2-2

CDR3nt: TGCGCCAGCAGCTTGGACCCGGGACAAGAGACCCAGTACTTC
CDR3aa: CASSLDPGQETQYF
v_gene: TRBV5-1
abundance: few
d_gene: .
j_gene: TRBJ2-5

CDR3nt: TGTGCCAGCCGGGGACCGGGACGGACCACAGATACGCAGTATTTT
CDR3aa: CASRGPGRTTDTQYF
v_gene: TRBV28
abundance: few
d_gene: .
j_gene: TRBJ2-3

CDR3nt: TGTGCTAGTGGTTTGGCTCCCTCGCCGGACTCCGCATTTACAGATACGCAGTATTTT
CDR3aa: CASGLAPSPDSAFTDTQYF
v_gene: TRBV12-5
abundance: many
d_gene: .
j_gene: TRBJ2-3

CDR3nt: TGTGCCAGCAGTGGAACGGGGAGCCTGGGTGATGAGCAGTTCTTC
CDR3aa: CASSGTGSLGDEQFF
v_gene: TRBV25-1
abundance: few
d_gene: .
j_gene: TRBJ2-1

CDR3nt: TGTGCCAGTAGTATAATGCCCAGGGGGAACACTGAAGCTTTCTTT
CDR3aa: CASSIMPRGNTEAFF
v_gene: TRBV19
abundance: many
d_gene: .
j_gene: TRBJ1-1

CDR3nt: TGCGCCAGCAGCCCCCCAGGGGGCAAAGGCTACACCTTC
CDR3aa: CASSPPGGKGYTF
v_gene: TRBV5-1
abundance: .
d_gene: TRBD1
j_gene: TRBJ1-2

CDR3nt: TGTGCCAGCAGCTCCCTCGGCACGCAGTATTTT
CDR3aa: CASSSLGTQYF
v_gene: TRBV5-6
abundance: few
d_gene: .
j_gene: TRBJ2-3

CDR3nt: TGTGCCAGTAGTACAAGGGGACTCTTT
CDR3aa: CASSTRGLF
v_gene: TRBV19
abundance: .
d_gene: .
j_gene: TRBJ1-4

CDR3nt: TGTGCCAGCAGTTTCAGGGGAAATGAAAAACTGTTTTTT
CDR3aa: CASSFRGNEKLFF
v_gene: TRBV28
abundance: few
d_gene: .
j_gene: TRBJ1-4

CDR3nt: TGTGCCAGCAGTTTACCACAGGGGCCATCCTACGAGCAGTACTTC
CDR3aa: CASSLPQGPSYEQYF
v_gene: TRBV28
abundance: few
d_gene: TRBD1
j_gene: TRBJ2-7

CDR3nt: TGTGCCAGCAGTCCGGGCGTTAACTACGAGCAGTACTTC
CDR3aa: CASSPGVNYEQYF
v_gene: TRBV6-5
abundance: .
d_gene: .
j_gene: TRBJ2-7

CDR3nt: TGCGCCAGCAGCTCAGCGGGAGCCTCCTACAATGAGCAGTTCTTC
CDR3aa: CASSSAGASYNEQFF
v_gene: TRBV10-1
abundance: many
d_gene: TRBD2
j_gene: TRBJ2-1

CDR3nt: TGTGCCAGCTCCCTGGGACTAGCTGTTGGGGAGCTGTTTTTT
CDR3aa: CASSLGLAVGELFF
v_gene: TRBV7-2
abundance: .
d_gene: TRBD2
j_gene: TRBJ2-2

CDR3nt: TGTGCCAGCAGCTTAGAATGGCCGGGACAGGGTTACGAGCAGTACTTC
CDR3aa: CASSLEWPGQGYEQYF
v_gene: TRBV7-8
abundance: .
d_gene: TRBD1
j_gene: TRBJ2-7

CDR3nt: TGTGCCAGCAGCTTCGGGACAGGCGTTTACAATGAGCAGTTCTTC
CDR3aa: CASSFGTGVYNEQFF
v_gene: TRBV4-2
abundance: .
d_gene: TRBD1
j_gene: TRBJ2-1

CDR3nt: TGTGCCAGCAGCTTTTGGACAGGGGCCTACAATGAGCAGTTCTTC
CDR3aa: CASSFWTGAYNEQFF
v_gene: TRBV5-4
abundance: few
d_gene: TRBD1
j_gene: TRBJ2-1

CDR3nt: TGTGCCAGCAGCTCGAGGTGGCTACCCCGCTACGAGCAGTACTTC
CDR3aa: CASSSRWLPRYEQYF
v_gene: TRBV21-1
abundance: few
d_gene: .
j_gene: TRBJ2-7

CDR3nt: TGTGCCAGCAGCGTTACGACAGGGAGTCTGAACATTCAGTACTTC
CDR3aa: CASSVTTGSLNIQYF
v_gene: TRBV7-2
abundance: .
d_gene: TRBD1
j_gene: TRBJ2-4

CDR3nt: TGTGCCAGCTCCCCCTCTCGGACAGGGGTCGAGCAGTACTTC
CDR3aa: CASSPSRTGVEQYF
v_gene: TRBV18
abundance: many
d_gene: TRBD1
j_gene: TRBJ2-7